Sequencing of this TCR beta chain was carried out in a study of CD8 T cells in Susac syndrome. The multiple sclerosis controls were treatment-naive patients affected by stable or active relapsing-remitting disease. FACS was used to enrich TEMRA cells, whereas the CD8+ and CD4+ T cells were obtained by negative isolation. This CDR3 has 17 amino acids. CDR1 and CDR2 from the germline V gene are SGHNT and YYREEE (reference sequence). V lost 1 base, J lost 2 bases, and 7 bases stayed unmatched. Random hexamers were used to reverse transcribe an amount of roughly 0.45 to 1 ug RNA. The authors amplified TCR beta CDR3 across 54 Vbeta and 13 Jbeta using immunoSEQ multiplex PCR. TCRdb re-called the immunoSEQ multiplex PCR reads with MiXCR, one entry per CDR3 protein. The sample yields about 300,000 distinct CDR3 sequences, about 91% seen once.

The chain is built from TRBV5-4 and TRBJ2-3, with 10 bases that match TRBD2. This sequence was found in a human donor with multiple sclerosis. Sequenced sample: CD4+ T cells from PBMCs. The chain's CDR3 is CASSLKRLAGDTDTQYF. The CDR3 DNA reads TGTGCCAGCAGCTTGAAGCGGCTAGCGGGGGACACAGATACGCAGTATTTT.